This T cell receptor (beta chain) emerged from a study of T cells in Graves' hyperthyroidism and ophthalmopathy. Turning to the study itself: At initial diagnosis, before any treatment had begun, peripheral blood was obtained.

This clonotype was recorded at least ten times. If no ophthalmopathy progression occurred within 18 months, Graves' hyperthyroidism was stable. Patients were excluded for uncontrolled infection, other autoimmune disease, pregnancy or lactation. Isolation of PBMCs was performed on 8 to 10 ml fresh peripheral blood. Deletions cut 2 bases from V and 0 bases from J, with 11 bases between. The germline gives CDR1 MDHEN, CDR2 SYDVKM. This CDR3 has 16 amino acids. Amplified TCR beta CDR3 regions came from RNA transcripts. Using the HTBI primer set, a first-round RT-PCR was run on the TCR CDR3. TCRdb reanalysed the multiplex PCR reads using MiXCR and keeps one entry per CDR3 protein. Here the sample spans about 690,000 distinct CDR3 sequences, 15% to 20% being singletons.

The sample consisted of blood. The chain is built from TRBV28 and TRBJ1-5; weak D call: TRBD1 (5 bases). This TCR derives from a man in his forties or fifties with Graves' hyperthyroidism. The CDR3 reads CASSLGAAGSNQPQHF. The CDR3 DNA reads TGTGCCAGCAGTTTAGGGGCAGCCGGTAGCAATCAGCCCCAGCATTTT.